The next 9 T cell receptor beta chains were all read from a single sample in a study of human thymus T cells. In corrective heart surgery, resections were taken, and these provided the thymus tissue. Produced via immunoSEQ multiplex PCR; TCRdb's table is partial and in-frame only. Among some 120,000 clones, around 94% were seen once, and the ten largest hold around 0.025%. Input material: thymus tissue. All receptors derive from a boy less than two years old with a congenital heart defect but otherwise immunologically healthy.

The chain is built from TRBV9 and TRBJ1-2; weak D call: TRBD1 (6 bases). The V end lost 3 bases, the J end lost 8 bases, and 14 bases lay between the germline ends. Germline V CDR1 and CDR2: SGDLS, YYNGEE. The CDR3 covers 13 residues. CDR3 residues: CASSASGAGGYTF. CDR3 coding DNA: TGTGCCAGCAGCGCCTCGGGGGCGGGAGGCTACACCTTC. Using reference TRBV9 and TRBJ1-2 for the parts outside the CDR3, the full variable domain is DSGVTQTPKHLITATGQRVTLRCSPRSGDLSVYWYQQSLDQGLQFLIQYYNGEERAKGNILERFSAQQFPDLHSELNLSSLELGDSALYFCASSASGAGGYTFGSGTRLTVV.

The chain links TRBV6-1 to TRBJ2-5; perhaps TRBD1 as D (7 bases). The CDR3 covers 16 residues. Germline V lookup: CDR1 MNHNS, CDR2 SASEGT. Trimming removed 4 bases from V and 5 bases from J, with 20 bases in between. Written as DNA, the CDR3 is TGTGCCAGCAGTGGGGTGGAGGGGGCCCTAGTGGAGACCCAGTACTTC. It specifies CASSGVEGALVETQYF.

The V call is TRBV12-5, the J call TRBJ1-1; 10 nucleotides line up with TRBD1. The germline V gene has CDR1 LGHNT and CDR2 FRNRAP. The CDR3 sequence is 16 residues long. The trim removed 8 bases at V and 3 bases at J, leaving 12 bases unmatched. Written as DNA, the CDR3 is TGTGCTAGTTCAAGCGGGACAGGGGCGCCGGACACTGAAGCTTTCTTT. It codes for CASSSGTGAPDTEAFF.

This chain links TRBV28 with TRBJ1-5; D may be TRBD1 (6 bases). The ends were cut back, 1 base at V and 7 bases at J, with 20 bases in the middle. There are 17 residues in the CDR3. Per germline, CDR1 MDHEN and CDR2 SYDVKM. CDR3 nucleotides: TGTGCCAGCAGTTTATCGGGGGCTGCAGGCCCGGAGCAGCCCCAGCATTTT. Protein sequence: CASSLSGAAGPEQPQHF.

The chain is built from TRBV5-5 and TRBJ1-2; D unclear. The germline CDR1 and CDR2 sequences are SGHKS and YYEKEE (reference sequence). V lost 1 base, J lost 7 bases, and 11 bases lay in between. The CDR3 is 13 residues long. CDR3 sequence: CASSLTPKGGYTF. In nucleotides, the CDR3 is TGTGCCAGCAGCTTGACGCCGAAGGGTGGCTACACCTTC. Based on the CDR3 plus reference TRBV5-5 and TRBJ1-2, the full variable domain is DAGVTQSPTHLIKTRGQQVTLRCSPISGHKSVSWYQQVLGQGPQFIFQYYEKEERGRGNFPDRFSARQFPNYSSELNVNALLLGDSALYLCASSLTPKGGYTFGSGTRLTVV.

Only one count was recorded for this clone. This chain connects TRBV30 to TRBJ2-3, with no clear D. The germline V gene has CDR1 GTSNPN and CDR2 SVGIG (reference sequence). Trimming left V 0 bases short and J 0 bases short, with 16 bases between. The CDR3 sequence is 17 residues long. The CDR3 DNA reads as TGTGCCTGGAGTGTAGCGCGGCGGTCGTATAGCACAGATACGCAGTATTTT. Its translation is CAWSVARRSYSTDTQYF.

CDR3 nucleotides: TGTGCCAGCTCACGACTGACAGGGGGCGAAGACACCATATATTTT. Translating gives CASSRLTGGEDTIYF. V gene TRBV18 combines with J gene TRBJ1-3, with 10 positions matching TRBD1. This CDR3 spans 15 amino acids. Germline CDR1 and CDR2: KGHSH and LQKENI. With V trimmed by 4 bases and J by 8 bases, 8 bases remained unmatched. Together with reference TRBV18 and TRBJ1-3, the CDR3 gives the full variable domain: NAGVMQNPRHLVRRRGQEARLRCSPMKGHSHVYWYRQLPEEGLKFMVYLQKENIIDESGMPKERFSAEFPKEGPSILRIQQVVRGDSAAYFCASSRLTGGEDTIYFGEGSWLTVV.

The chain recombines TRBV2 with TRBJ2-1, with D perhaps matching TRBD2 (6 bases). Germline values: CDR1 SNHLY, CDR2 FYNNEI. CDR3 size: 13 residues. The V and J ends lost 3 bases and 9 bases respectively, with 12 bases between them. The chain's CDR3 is CASSDEGLGEQFF. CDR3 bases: TGTGCCAGCAGTGATGAGGGACTCGGTGAGCAGTTCTTC.

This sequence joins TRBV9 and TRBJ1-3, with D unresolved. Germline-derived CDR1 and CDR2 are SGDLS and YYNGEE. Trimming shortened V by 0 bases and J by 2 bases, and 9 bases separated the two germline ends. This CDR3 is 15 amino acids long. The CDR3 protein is CASSVDGFAGNTIYF. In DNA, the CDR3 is TGTGCCAGCAGCGTAGACGGTTTTGCTGGAAACACCATATATTTT.